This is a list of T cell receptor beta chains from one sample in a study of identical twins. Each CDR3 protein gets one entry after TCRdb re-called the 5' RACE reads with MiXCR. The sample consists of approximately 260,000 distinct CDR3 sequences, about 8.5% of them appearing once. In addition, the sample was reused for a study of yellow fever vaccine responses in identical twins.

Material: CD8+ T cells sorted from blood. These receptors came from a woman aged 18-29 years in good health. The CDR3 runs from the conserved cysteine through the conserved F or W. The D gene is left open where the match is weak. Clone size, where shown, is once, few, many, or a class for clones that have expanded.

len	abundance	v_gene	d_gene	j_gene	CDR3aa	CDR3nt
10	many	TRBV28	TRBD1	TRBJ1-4	CGTGYEKLFF	TGCGGGACAGGGTATGAAAAACTGTTTTTT
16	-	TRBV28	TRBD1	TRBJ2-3	CASSLWGQGYTDTQYF	TGTGCCAGCAGTTTATGGGGACAGGGGTACACAGATACGCAGTATTTT
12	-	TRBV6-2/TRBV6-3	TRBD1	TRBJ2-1	CASGPGTGTQFF	TGTGCCAGCGGTCCCGGGACAGGGACGCAGTTCTTC
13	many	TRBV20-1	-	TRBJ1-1	CSARGGGDTEAFF	TGCAGTGCTAGAGGAGGAGGGGACACTGAAGCTTTCTTT
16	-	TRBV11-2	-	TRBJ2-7	CASSRAVGGRGDEQYF	TGTGCCAGCAGCCGGGCGGTTGGAGGTAGGGGAGACGAGCAGTACTTC
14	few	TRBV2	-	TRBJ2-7	CASYVSVEAYEQYF	TGTGCCAGCTACGTGTCGGTCGAGGCCTACGAGCAGTACTTC
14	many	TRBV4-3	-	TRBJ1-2	CASSQDADLYGYTF	TGCGCCAGCAGCCAAGACGCGGATCTCTATGGCTACACCTTC
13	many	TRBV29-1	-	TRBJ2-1	CSVVSGTYNEQFF	TGCAGCGTTGTAAGCGGAACATACAATGAGCAGTTCTTC
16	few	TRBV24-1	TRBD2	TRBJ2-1	CATSELAGGQLDEQFF	TGTGCCACCAGTGAGTTAGCGGGGGGGCAGTTGGATGAGCAGTTCTTC
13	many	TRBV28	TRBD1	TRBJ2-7	CATRDRVNYEQYF	TGTGCCACCAGGGACAGGGTAAACTACGAGCAGTACTTC
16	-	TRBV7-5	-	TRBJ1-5	CISVPEAWGAGQPQHF	-
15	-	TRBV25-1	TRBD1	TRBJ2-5	CASSEYKGQEETQYF	TGTGCCAGCAGTGAATATAAGGGACAGGAAGAGACCCAGTACTTC
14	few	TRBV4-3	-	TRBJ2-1	CASSQERLLNEQFF	TGCGCCAGCAGCCAAGAGAGACTATTGAATGAGCAGTTCTTC
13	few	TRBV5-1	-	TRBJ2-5	CASSPLPRETQYF	TGCGCCAGCAGCCCTCTGCCGCGGGAGACCCAGTACTTC
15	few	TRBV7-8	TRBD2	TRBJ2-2	CASTLAGGRTGELFF	TGTGCCAGCACGTTAGCGGGGGGGCGAACCGGGGAGCTGTTTTTT
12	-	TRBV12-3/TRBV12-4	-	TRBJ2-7	CASSNLPTEQYF	TGTGCCAGCTCCAACCTGCCCACCGAGCAGTACTTC
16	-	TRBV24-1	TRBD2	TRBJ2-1	CATSVGSGEGYNEQFF	TGTGCCACCAGTGTAGGGTCCGGGGAGGGCTACAATGAGCAGTTCTTC
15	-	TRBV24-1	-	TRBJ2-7	CATSDRKGSSYEQYF	TGTGCCACCAGTGATCGGAAGGGTAGCTCCTACGAGCAGTACTTC
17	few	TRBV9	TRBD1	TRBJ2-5	CASSRGQGTLYQETQYF	TGTGCCAGCAGCAGAGGACAGGGCACACTATACCAAGAGACCCAGTACTTC
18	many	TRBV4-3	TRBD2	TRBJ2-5	CASSQERGASLEGETQYF	TGCGCCAGCAGCCAAGAGCGGGGGGCTAGCCTTGAGGGAGAGACCCAGTACTTC
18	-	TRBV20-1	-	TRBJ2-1	CSANNRDFDWSSYNEQFF	TGCAGTGCCAACAACCGGGACTTCGACTGGAGCTCCTACAATGAGCAGTTCTTC
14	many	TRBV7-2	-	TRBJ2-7	CASSFGGGNYEQYF	TGTGCCAGCAGCTTTGGGGGAGGAAACTACGAGCAGTACTTC
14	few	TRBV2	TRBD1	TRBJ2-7	CASRGTVGTYEQYF	TGTGCCAGCAGGGGGACAGTCGGTACCTACGAGCAGTACTTC
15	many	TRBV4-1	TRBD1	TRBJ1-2	CASSQLTGGAYGYTF	TGCGCCAGCAGCCAGCTCACAGGGGGCGCCTATGGCTACACCTTC
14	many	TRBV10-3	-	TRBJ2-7	CAISVASISYEQYF	TGTGCCATCAGTGTGGCCAGTATCTCCTACGAGCAGTACTTC
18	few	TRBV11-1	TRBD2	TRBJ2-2	CASSPGLAEAPNTGELFF	TGTGCCAGCAGCCCGGGACTAGCGGAAGCTCCGAACACCGGGGAGCTGTTTTTT
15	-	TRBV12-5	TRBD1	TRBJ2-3	CASGLPRQGEDTQYF	TGTGCTAGTGGTTTGCCTCGACAGGGGGAGGATACGCAGTATTTT
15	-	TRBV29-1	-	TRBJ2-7	CSVEDWSTNPYEQYF	TGCAGCGTTGAAGACTGGTCCACCAACCCCTACGAGCAGTACTTC
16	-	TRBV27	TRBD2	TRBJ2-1	CASSPLAGGPNNEQFF	TGTGCCAGCAGTCCACTAGCGGGGGGCCCGAACAATGAGCAGTTCTTC
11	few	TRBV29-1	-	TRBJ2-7	CSVWRDHEQYF	TGCAGCGTTTGGCGGGACCACGAGCAGTACTTC
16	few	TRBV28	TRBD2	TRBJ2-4	CASSFRLAADKNIQYF	TGTGCCAGCAGTTTCCGACTAGCGGCAGACAAAAACATTCAGTACTTC
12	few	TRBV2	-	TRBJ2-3	CASSDNTDTQYF	TGTGCCAGCAGTGACAACACAGATACGCAGTATTTT
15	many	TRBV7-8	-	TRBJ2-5	CASSLDVGALETQYF	TGTGCCAGCAGCTTAGACGTGGGGGCTCTGGAGACCCAGTACTTC
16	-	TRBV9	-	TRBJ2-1	CASSAGTSTSYNEQFF	TGTGCCAGCAGCGCCGGGACCTCCACCTCCTACAATGAGCAGTTCTTC
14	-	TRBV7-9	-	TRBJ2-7	CASSPAGVAYEQYF	TGTGCCAGCAGCCCTGCAGGAGTTGCCTACGAGCAGTACTTC
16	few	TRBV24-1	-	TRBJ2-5	CATSDLGELTQETQYF	TGTGCCACCAGTGATTTGGGAGAGCTTACACAAGAGACCCAGTACTTC
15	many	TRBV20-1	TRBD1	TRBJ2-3	CSARDIQGFTDTQYF	TGCAGTGCTAGAGATATACAGGGGTTCACAGATACGCAGTATTTT
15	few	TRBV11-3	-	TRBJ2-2	CASSPGAGAAGELFF	TGTGCCAGCAGCCCAGGGGCGGGAGCGGCCGGGGAGCTGTTTTTT
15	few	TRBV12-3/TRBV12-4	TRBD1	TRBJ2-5	CASSFLGTGGETQYF	TGTGCCAGCAGTTTCCTTGGGACAGGGGGAGAGACCCAGTACTTC
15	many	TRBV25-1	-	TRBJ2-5	CASSENRDYQETQYF	TGTGCCAGCAGTGAGAACCGGGACTACCAAGAGACCCAGTACTTC
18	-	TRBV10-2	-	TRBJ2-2	CASSESILLGANTGELFF	TGCGCCAGCAGTGAGTCGATATTGTTGGGGGCGAACACCGGGGAGCTGTTTTTT
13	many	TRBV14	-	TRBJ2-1	CASSQRATGEQFF	TGTGCCAGCAGCCAGAGGGCTACGGGCGAGCAGTTCTTC
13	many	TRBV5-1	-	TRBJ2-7	CASSLQSSREQYF	TGCGCCAGCAGCTTACAGTCAAGCCGGGAGCAGTACTTC
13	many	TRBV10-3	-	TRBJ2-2	CAISEKFLGELFF	TGTGCCATCAGTGAAAAGTTTCTCGGGGAGCTGTTTTTT
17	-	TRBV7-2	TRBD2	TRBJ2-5	CASSPRASGRNQETQYF	TGTGCCAGCAGCCCCCGGGCTAGCGGGAGGAACCAAGAGACCCAGTACTTC
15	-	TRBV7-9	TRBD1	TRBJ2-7	CASSLPGTATYEQYF	TGTGCCAGCAGCTTACCGGGGACAGCAACCTACGAGCAGTACTTC
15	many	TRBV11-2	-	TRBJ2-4	CASSLVLQGGHIQYF	TGTGCCAGCAGCTTAGTCTTACAGGGAGGACACATTCAGTACTTC
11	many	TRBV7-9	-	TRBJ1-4	CASSFGEKLFF	TGTGCCAGCAGCTTTGGGGAAAAACTGTTTTTT
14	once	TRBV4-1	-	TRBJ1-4	CASTTEGAGEKLFF	TGCGCCAGCACCACAGAAGGGGCAGGAGAAAAACTGTTTTTT
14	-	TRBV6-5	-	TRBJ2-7	CASSYNPDTYEQYF	TGTGCCAGCAGTTACAATCCGGACACCTACGAGCAGTACTTC
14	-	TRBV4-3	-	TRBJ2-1	CASSPGDRDNEQFF	TGCGCCAGCAGCCCCGGGGATAGGGACAATGAGCAGTTCTTC
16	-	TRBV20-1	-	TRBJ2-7	CSARDLRGPSTYEQYF	TGCAGTGCTAGAGATCTGAGGGGACCAAGTACTTACGAGCAGTACTTC
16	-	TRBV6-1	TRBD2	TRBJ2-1	CASSPEAGISYNEQFF	TGTGCCAGCAGTCCCGAAGCGGGAATCTCCTACAATGAGCAGTTCTTC
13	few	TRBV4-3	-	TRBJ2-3	CASSPTRADTQYF	TGCGCCAGCAGCCCAACAAGAGCAGATACGCAGTATTTT
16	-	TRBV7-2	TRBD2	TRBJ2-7	CASSLVLASGNYEQYF	TGTGCCAGCAGCTTAGTTCTTGCTAGCGGAAACTACGAGCAGTACTTC
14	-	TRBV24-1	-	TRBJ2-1	CATGSYRGGNEQFF	TGTGCCACCGGGTCCTACCGTGGAGGGAATGAGCAGTTCTTC
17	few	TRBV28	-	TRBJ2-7	CASSLTVTNGANYEQYF	TGTGCCAGCAGTTTAACAGTGACGAACGGGGCCAACTACGAGCAGTACTTC
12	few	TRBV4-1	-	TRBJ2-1	CASSRADDEQFF	TGCGCCAGCAGCCGAGCGGACGATGAGCAGTTCTTC
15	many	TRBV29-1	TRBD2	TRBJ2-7	CSVDSRAGVSYEQYF	TGCAGCGTTGATTCGAGAGCGGGAGTGAGCTACGAGCAGTACTTC